This is a list of T cell receptor beta chains from one sample in a study of blood T cell repertoires in COVID-19. The method was immunoSEQ multiplex PCR; TCRdb's version includes in-frame clones alone and lacks a portion of them. In the table there are 110,000 or so clones, 65% to 90% of which are singletons. The sample taken for sequencing was peripheral blood. The origin of the receptors is a middle-aged man with acute or convalescent COVID-19. Each CDR3 is given with its conserved first and last residue. A D gene is named only where the DNA matches it firmly. Expanded clones get a size class; other rows say once, few or many, or leave the size out.

v_gene	j_gene	d_gene	abundance	CDR3nt	CDR3aa
TRBV5-4	TRBJ1-1	NA	NA	TGTGCCAGCAGCATCGGACAGCTGAACACTGAAGCTTTCTTT	CASSIGQLNTEAFF
TRBV11-3	TRBJ2-5	TRBD2	NA	TGTGCCAGCAGCCCGGGGGGGCAGGGAGAGACCCAGTACTTC	CASSPGGQGETQYF
TRBV12-5	TRBJ2-2	TRBD2	NA	TGTGCTAGTGGTTTGATAGTGTCTAGCGGGAGGAAGGCCGGGGAGCTGTTTTTT	CASGLIVSSGRKAGELFF
TRBV19	TRBJ1-4	TRBD1	NA	TGTGCCAGTAGAGGGACAGACACGTATGAAAAACTGTTTTTT	CASRGTDTYEKLFF
TRBV6-6	TRBJ2-3	NA	NA	TGTGCCAGCAGTTACTCGAATCAGGACTACACAGATACGCAGTATTTT	CASSYSNQDYTDTQYF
TRBV27	TRBJ2-1	NA	NA	TGTGCCAGCAGCTATACTAGCTACCCTCGGGATGAGCAGTTCTTC	CASSYTSYPRDEQFF
TRBV7-2	TRBJ1-5	TRBD1	NA	TGTGCCAGCAGCCCTCGACAGGGCCATCAGCCCCAGCATTTT	CASSPRQGHQPQHF
TRBV19	TRBJ2-5	NA	NA	TGTGCCAGTAGTTCGACCGACCCCCAGGTGGAGACCCAGTACTTC	CASSSTDPQVETQYF
TRBV11-2	TRBJ2-2	NA	few	TGTGCCAGCAGCTTAATAGGGGGCACCGGGGAGCTGTTTTTT	CASSLIGGTGELFF
TRBV18	TRBJ2-5	TRBD1	NA	TGTGCCAGCTCACCCTGGACAGGGTGGGAGACCCAGTACTTC	CASSPWTGWETQYF
TRBV19	TRBJ1-5	NA	NA	TGTGCCAGTAGTATCGGGACATTGAAAGGACAGCCCCAGCATTTT	CASSIGTLKGQPQHF
TRBV7-2	TRBJ1-5	NA	NA	TGTGCCAGCAGCTTAGATCTTGTTGGAGGGCGGCCCCAGCATTTT	CASSLDLVGGRPQHF
TRBV12-3/TRBV12-4	TRBJ1-1	NA	NA	TGTGCCAGCAGTTTAGTAGGGGGCACTGAAGCTTTCTTT	CASSLVGGTEAFF
TRBV9	TRBJ2-5	NA	few	TGTGCCAGCAGCGTAGATTTGGACAGAAGGACGCGAGAGACCCAGTACTTC	CASSVDLDRRTRETQYF
TRBV3-1/TRBV3-2	TRBJ2-1	NA	NA	TGTGCCAGCAGCCAAGGGTCTAGTAGCCATGAGCAGTTCTTC	CASSQGSSSHEQFF
TRBV28	TRBJ2-7	TRBD1	NA	TGTGCCAGTGGGACAGGGGGTATAAACGAGCAGTACTTC	CASGTGGINEQYF
TRBV6-5	TRBJ2-2	NA	NA	TGTGCCAGCAGTTACTCGAATACAGGGAGCACCGGGGAGCTGTTTTTT	CASSYSNTGSTGELFF
TRBV7-3	TRBJ2-7	NA	NA	TGTGCCAGCAGGTCCTCGGGGGAGGCCGACTACGAGCAGTACTTC	CASRSSGEADYEQYF
TRBV27	TRBJ1-1	NA	once	TGTGCCAGCAGTTTATCCAGAGTCCAGGGGACCCCTGAAGCTTTCTTT	CASSLSRVQGTPEAFF
TRBV9	TRBJ2-7	NA	NA	TGTGCCAGCAGCGTAGACATCCTCTACGAGCAGTACTTC	CASSVDILYEQYF
TRBV4-2	TRBJ1-5	TRBD1	NA	TGTGCCAGCAGCCAAGTACCGGGACAGGGACATCAGCCCCAGCATTTT	CASSQVPGQGHQPQHF
TRBV24-1	TRBJ2-1	TRBD2	once	TGTGCCACCAGTGGAGGGACCCTACTAGCGGGAGGGCCCAATGAGCAGTTCTTC	CATSGGTLLAGGPNEQFF
TRBV5-8	TRBJ1-1	NA	few	TGTGCCAGCAGCTTATATATGAACACTGAAGCTTTCTTT	CASSLYMNTEAFF
TRBV5-1	TRBJ2-5	NA	NA	TGCGCCAGCAGCTTGGCCCCCGGGTTGGAGACCCAGTACTTC	CASSLAPGLETQYF
TRBV30	TRBJ1-3	NA	NA	TGTGCCTGGAGTGGTGGGAGCTCTGGAAACACCATATATTTT	CAWSGGSSGNTIYF